Listed here are 21 T cell receptor beta chains from one sample, sequenced in a study of cytomegalovirus exposure and HLA in healthy donors. PCR primers comprised 60 Vbeta and 13 Jbeta primers. Only in-frame clones appear in the TCRdb table, and some are missing; sequencing was by immunoSEQ multiplex PCR. The table shows under 300,000 clones, with 70% to 90% occurring only once. The specimen sequenced was PBMCs. These receptor sequences come from a middle-aged man in good health and CMV-seropositive.

This clone was observed a few times. The chain joins TRBV29-1 to TRBJ1-5, with 7 bases matching TRBD1. The V and J ends lost 4 bases and 1 base, in that order; junction bases with no gene match: 4. CDR3 length equals 14 residues. Germline V gives CDR1 SQVTM, CDR2 ANQGSEA. CDR3 protein: CSVGQGLSNQPQHF. CDR3 bases: TGCAGCGTTGGACAGGGCCTCAGCAATCAGCCCCAGCATTTT.

As regards this clone: Sequence at one end of the junction differs from germline and may be a read error. The rearrangement uses TRBV7-9 and TRBJ1-4, with D possibly matching TRBD1 (5 bases). This CDR3 has 16 amino acids. CDR1 and CDR2 from the germline V gene are SEHNR and FQNEAQ (reference sequence). CDR3 bases: TGTTCCAGCAGCTCCCCTCCCGTAGGGGCGAATGAAAAACTGTTTTTT. This translates into CSSSSPPVGANEKLFF.

This chain uses TRBV19 with TRBJ2-5; maybe TRBD2 (6 bases). The CDR3 length is 15 residues. From germline, CDR1 is LNHDA and CDR2 SQIVND (reference sequence). V was pared by 6 bases and J by 1 base, with 15 bases between. For the CDR3, the DNA is TGTGCCAGTAGAAGAGCACTAGCAAGCCAAGAGACCCAGTACTTC. Residues: CASRRALASQETQYF. The variable domain in full, with the rest retrieved from reference TRBV19 and TRBJ2-5, is DGGITQSPKYLFRKEGQNVTLSCEQNLNHDAMYWYRQDPGQGLRLIYYSQIVNDFQKGDIAEGYSVSREKKESFPLTVTSAQKNPTAFYLCASRRALASQETQYFGPGTRLLVL.

This clone was recorded only once. This chain links TRBV11-3 with TRBJ2-2; 8 bases fit TRBD1. CDR1 and CDR2 (germline): SGHNT, YENEEA. The J segment lost 3 bases and the V segment lost 5 bases, leaving 2 bases of the junction unmatched. The CDR3 extends over 14 amino acids. CDR3 amino acids: CASSRTGYTGELFF. CDR3 DNA: TGTGCCAGCAGCCGGACAGGGTACACCGGGGAGCTGTTTTTT.

The chain links TRBV25-1 to TRBJ1-1; perhaps TRBD1 as D (6 bases). V dropped 5 bases and J dropped 5 bases, with 12 bases sitting between them. This CDR3 is 13 amino acids long. Germline V gene data show CDR1 as MGHDK and CDR2 as SYGVNS. The CDR3, as DNA: TGTGCCAGCAGTTCCGGGGACACGACTGAAGCTTTCTTT. Its protein is CASSSGDTTEAFF.

The CDR3 region is CASSVTGEAYNEQFF. CDR3 coding DNA: TGTGCCAGCAGCGTTACAGGGGAGGCCTACAATGAGCAGTTCTTC. This sequence joins TRBV9 and TRBJ2-1; TRBD1 is a possible D gene (7 bases). CDR1 is SGDLS and CDR2 is YYNGEE in the germline V gene. CDR3 length: 15 amino acids. Between the trimmed V and J ends, which lost 2 bases and 2 bases, there was a span of 11 bases.

The chain has TRBV7-9 and TRBJ2-7; D possibly corresponds to TRBD2 (5 bases). V was clipped by 5 bases and J by 6 bases, with 11 bases between them. In germline, CDR1 is SEHNR, CDR2 FQNEAQ (reference sequence). The CDR3 loop spans 12 amino acids. The CDR3, as DNA: TGTGCCAGCAGCATTCTAGCCTCCGAGCAGTACTTC. Protein sequence: CASSILASEQYF.

The rearrangement joins TRBV10-3 to TRBJ1-5, with 8 bases matching TRBD1. The CDR3 is 15 residues long. Germline V gives CDR1 ENHRY, CDR2 SYGVKD. Trimming cost V 4 bases and J 5 bases; bases outside gene matches: 7. The CDR3 nucleotides are TGTGCCATCAGTGGTGGTGACAGGGGCCATCAGCCCCAGCATTTT. Protein: CAISGGDRGHQPQHF.

The CDR3 DNA reads as TGTGCCAGCAGTACCCGGGACAGGGGGCCCTACGAGCAGTACTTC. It encodes CASSTRDRGPYEQYF. The chain couples TRBV28 to TRBJ2-7; 12 bases line up with TRBD1. The CDR3 has 15 residues. The germline gives CDR1 MDHEN, CDR2 SYDVKM. V was clipped by 5 bases and J by 2 bases; unmatched bases: 4.

About this clone: The same CDR3 arises from other DNA sequences in this sample as well. The chain uses TRBV13 and TRBJ2-1; D perhaps matches TRBD1 (6 bases). Germline lookup yields CDR1 PRHDT and CDR2 FYEKMQ (reference sequence). Trimming shortened V by 6 bases and J by 9 bases, and 30 bases separated the two germline ends. This CDR3 comprises 18 residues. The CDR3 protein is CASSLSDRGGRALIEQFF. Here the CDR3 DNA reads TGTGCCAGCAGTTTGTCGGACAGAGGGGGAAGGGCCTTGATTGAGCAGTTCTTC.

The genes are TRBV19 and TRBJ2-3; D possibly corresponds to TRBD2 (7 bases). The CDR3 runs to 17 residues. Trimming left V 4 bases short and J 0 bases short, with 17 bases between. The germline V gene encodes CDR1 LNHDA and CDR2 SQIVND (reference sequence). Written as DNA, the CDR3 is TGTGCCAGTAGTACGGGGGCTAGCGGTTCGAGCACAGATACGCAGTATTTT. Translated: CASSTGASGSSTDTQYF.

CDR3 sequence: CASSLVTGGSSYEQYF. Written as DNA, the CDR3 is TGTGCCAGCAGCTTAGTTACGGGAGGGAGCTCCTACGAGCAGTACTTC. This chain connects TRBV7-2 to TRBJ2-7; 8 bases fit TRBD2. Germline V gene sequence: CDR1 SGHTA, CDR2 FQGNSA. The CDR3 length is 16 residues. V lost 1 base, J lost 0 bases, and 5 bases stayed unmatched.

The chain couples TRBV9 to TRBJ2-3; weak D call: TRBD2 (6 bases). The CDR3 runs to 14 residues. CDR1 is SGDLS, CDR2 YYNGEE, per germline. V shed 4 bases and J shed 5 bases, with 14 bases lying between them. The CDR3 region is CASSPRWGEDTQYF. The CDR3 DNA follows: TGTGCCAGCAGCCCCCGATGGGGGGAAGATACGCAGTATTTT.

The chain links TRBV7-8 to TRBJ2-1, with TRBD2 matching 11 bases. With V trimmed by 5 bases and J by 5 bases, 8 bases remained unmatched. This CDR3 has 16 amino acids. Germline V lookup: CDR1 SGHVS, CDR2 FQNEAQ. Here the CDR3 DNA reads TGTGCCAGCAGCCCTCAGACTAGCGGGACTAACAATGAGCAGTTCTTC. It translates to CASSPQTSGTNNEQFF.

The rearrangement uses TRBV28 and TRBJ1-3; TRBD1 matches 7 bases. J gave up 0 bases and V 2 bases, and 4 bases lay outside the gene matches. Germline V lookup: CDR1 MDHEN, CDR2 SYDVKM. The CDR3 covers 16 residues. The CDR3 DNA sequence: TGTGCCAGCAGTTTACCCGGGACAGTCTCTGGAAACACCATATATTTT. Translated: CASSLPGTVSGNTIYF.

This rearrangement joins TRBV29-1 to TRBJ1-2; perhaps TRBD1 as D (6 bases). CDR1 is SQVTM, CDR2 ANQGSEA, per germline. V was pared by 4 bases and J by 7 bases, with 13 bases between. The CDR3 length is 12 residues. The CDR3, as DNA: TGCAGCGTTGCCGGGACAACGAGTGGCTACACCTTC. It encodes CSVAGTTSGYTF.

V usage is TRBV28 and J usage is TRBJ2-5, with D perhaps matching TRBD1 (6 bases). CDR1 and CDR2 from the germline V gene are MDHEN and SYDVKM. V was trimmed by 8 bases and J by 5 bases, leaving 24 bases between them. There are 16 residues in the CDR3. The CDR3 DNA reads TGTGCCAGCGATGACGAACAGGGTTGGAACGGTGAGACCCAGTACTTC. It is translated as CASDDEQGWNGETQYF.

V gene TRBV11-2 combines with J gene TRBJ2-3; no definite D call. This CDR3 has 14 residues. Per the germline V gene, CDR1 is SGHAT and CDR2 is FQNNGV. V was cut by 0 bases and J by 6 bases, with 10 bases left in between. CDR3 protein: CASSLDPASDTQYF. Written as DNA, the CDR3 is TGTGCCAGCAGCTTAGACCCAGCGTCGGATACGCAGTATTTT. The complete variable domain, with remaining parts taken from reference TRBV11-2 and TRBJ2-3, reads EAGVAQSPRYKIIEKRQSVAFWCNPISGHATLYWYQQILGQGPKLLIQFQNNGVVDDSQLPKDRFSAERLKGVDSTLKIQPAKLEDSAVYLCASSLDPASDTQYFGPGTRLTVL.

This clone was observed a few times. The V gene is TRBV6-1, the J gene TRBJ1-4; D is unresolved. Between the trimmed V and J ends, which lost 5 bases and 4 bases, there was a span of 11 bases. Germline V gene data show CDR1 as MNHNS and CDR2 as SASEGT. The CDR3 is 14 amino acids. This CDR3 is CASSSTGINEKLFF. The DNA of the CDR3 is TGTGCCAGCAGTTCAACGGGGATTAATGAAAAACTGTTTTTT.

The J gene is TRBJ2-1, the V gene TRBV7-9; TRBD1 matches 10 bases. CDR1 and CDR2 (germline): SEHNR, FQNEAQ (reference sequence). The CDR3 loop spans 16 amino acids. Unmatched junction bases numbered 10, after V lost 4 bases and J lost 7 bases. CDR3 loop: CASSSPTGGGENEQFF. DNA of the CDR3: TGTGCCAGCAGCTCCCCGACAGGGGGCGGGGAAAATGAGCAGTTCTTC. The complete variable domain, with remaining parts taken from reference TRBV7-9 and TRBJ2-1, reads DTGVSQNPRHKITKRGQNVTFRCDPISEHNRLYWYRQTLGQGPEFLTYFQNEAQLEKSRLLSDRFSAERPKGSFSTLEIQRTEQGDSAMYLCASSSPTGGGENEQFFGPGTRLTVL.

V is TRBV29-1 and J is TRBJ1-1; TRBD1 matches 9 bases. V lost 2 bases, J lost 2 bases, and 12 bases stayed unmatched. This CDR3 contains 17 residues. CDR1 is SQVTM, CDR2 ANQGSEA, per germline. The DNA for the CDR3 is TGCAGCGTTGAACTTGGGGGGACAGGGTTTCCAAACACTGAAGCTTTCTTT. Its protein product is CSVELGGTGFPNTEAFF.